This T cell receptor beta chain was captured in a study of T cells in localized non-small cell lung cancer. TCRdb's copy holds only in-frame clones and misses some; the assay was immunoSEQ multiplex PCR. The table records tens of thousands of clones, roughly 80% of them present only once. The CDR3 has 12 residues. The germline gives CDR1 SGHDN, CDR2 FVKESK. Trimming cost V 4 bases and J 3 bases, with 7 bases left between them. The origin of this receptor is a man aged 35-75 years with stage II lung adenocarcinoma. V is TRBV14 and J is TRBJ2-7; unclear D gene. Sequenced material: PBMCs, taken before any cancer treatment. The CDR3 nucleotides read TGTGCCAGCAGCCCGGACCGCTACGAGCAGTACTTC. Encoded protein: CASSPDRYEQYF.